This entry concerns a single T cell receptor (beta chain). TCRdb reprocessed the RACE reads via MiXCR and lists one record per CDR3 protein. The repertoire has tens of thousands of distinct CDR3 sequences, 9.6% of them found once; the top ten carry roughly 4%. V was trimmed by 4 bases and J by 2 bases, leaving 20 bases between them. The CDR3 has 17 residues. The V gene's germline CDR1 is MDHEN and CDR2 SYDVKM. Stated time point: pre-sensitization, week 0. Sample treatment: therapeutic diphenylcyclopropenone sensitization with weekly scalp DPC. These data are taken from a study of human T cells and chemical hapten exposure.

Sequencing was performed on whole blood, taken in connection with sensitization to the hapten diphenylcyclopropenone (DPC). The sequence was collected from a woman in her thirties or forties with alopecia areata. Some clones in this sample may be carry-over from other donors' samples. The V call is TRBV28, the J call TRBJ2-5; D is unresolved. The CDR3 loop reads CASSSLFRIGGQETQYF. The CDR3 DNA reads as TGTGCCAGCAGTTCCCTCTTCAGAATCGGTGGACAAGAGACCCAGTACTTC.